Below, 10 T cell receptor beta chains from the same sample are listed, as sequenced in a study of tumor-infiltrating lymphocytes in primary liver carcinoma (dated by TCRdb to 2017 to 2019). For sequencing, an Illumina HiSeq 2500 was employed. Starting from approximately 500 ng total RNA, TCRbeta-specific cDNA was produced by reverse transcription with a constant-region primer and ProtoScript II reverse transcriptase. Construction of the TCRbeta libraries relied on three nested rounds of multiplex PCR, following a slightly modified ARM-PCR procedure. Each of the first two PCR rounds ran for roughly 9 cycles and used multiplex TRBV1-TRBV30 forward primers together with a Cbeta reverse primer. Clones were called with MiXCR by TCRdb after fastp trimmed the public reads at Q25, and only in-frame beta chains were retained. Under each unique CDR3 protein, matching rows form one entry showing the most common genes and DNA. The sample contains about 320,000 distinct CDR3 sequences, roughly 60% of them found a single time. The top ten constitute 9% of the sample.

TRIzol reagent was used to extract blood RNA from unsorted whole blood, while the DNeasy Blood & Tissue kit provided the germline DNA. Sequenced input: peripheral blood. These receptors were obtained from a man aged 40-49 years with primary liver carcinoma and hepatitis B virus infection.

This clonotype was seen many times. This sequence joins TRBV11-2 and TRBJ2-3; D is possibly TRBD2 (5 bases). Trimming shortened V by 2 bases and J by 3 bases, and 9 bases separated the two germline ends. Per the germline V gene, CDR1 is SGHAT and CDR2 is FQNNGV. The CDR3 contains 14 residues. This CDR3 is CASSLSSWTDTQYF. As DNA, the CDR3 is TGTGCCAGCAGCTTATCTAGCTGGACAGATACGCAGTATTTT.

The chain recombines TRBV13 with TRBJ1-1; tentatively, D is TRBD1 (6 bases). CDR1 and CDR2 (germline): PRHDT, FYEKMQ (reference sequence). V lost 4 bases to trimming and J lost 5 bases, with 14 bases between them. The CDR3 is 14 amino acids. This CDR3 reads CASSSTGGETEAFF. As DNA, the CDR3 is TGTGCCAGCAGCTCGACGGGGGGCGAGACTGAAGCTTTCTTT.

Turning to this clonotype: This sequence may be a read error, since a much larger clone differs from it by one base. The CDR3 DNA reads as TGTGCCAGCAGCGGATCCAGGGAGCAGTTCTTC. Translating gives CASSGSREQFF. The chain is built from TRBV12-3 or TRBV12-4 and TRBJ2-1; unclear D gene. Between the trimmed V and J ends, which lost 6 bases and 10 bases, there was a span of 10 bases. The CDR3 sequence is 11 residues long.

With respect to this clonotype: Being one base from a much bigger clone, this may be a read error. This chain connects TRBV12-3 or TRBV12-4 to TRBJ2-1, with 10 bases fitting TRBD1. This CDR3 has 14 amino acids. The CDR3 sequence: CASSTGTGDHEQSF. CDR3 bases: TGTGCCAGCAGTACCGGGACAGGGGACCATGAGCAGTCCTTC.

The rearrangement joins TRBV10-1 to TRBJ2-3; no reliable D call. V gave up 3 bases and J gave up 4 bases, with 5 bases separating them. CDR3 length equals 12 residues. Germline-derived CDR1 and CDR2 are WNHNN and SYGVQD (reference sequence). Here the CDR3 DNA reads TGCGCCAGCAGTGAATCTTCAGATACGCAGTATTTT. It is translated as CASSESSDTQYF.

This clonotype was observed a few times. This chain joins TRBV12-3 or TRBV12-4 and TRBJ2-1, with 10 bases fitting TRBD2. This CDR3 comprises 17 residues. V dropped 5 bases and J dropped 8; count of bases not matched to a gene: 15. CDR3 amino acids: CASSGDRRASGGDEQFF. The CDR3, as DNA: TGTGCCAGCAGTGGGGACAGGCGGGCTAGCGGGGGCGATGAGCAGTTCTTC.

This clonotype was observed a few times. The rearrangement links TRBV5-1 to TRBJ2-1, with 11 bases aligning to TRBD2. CDR3 length: 15 amino acids. Per the germline V gene, CDR1 is SGHRS and CDR2 is YFSETQ. V was clipped by 4 bases and J by 7 bases; unmatched bases: 7. CDR3 in amino acids: CASSQRPSGGNEQFF. The CDR3 nucleotides read TGCGCCAGCAGCCAGAGGCCTAGCGGGGGGAATGAGCAGTTCTTC.

Note on this clonotype: No conserved phenylalanine or tryptophan is present at the end of the CDR3, so a read error is the likely explanation. The CDR3 region is CASSVGAQYTDTQYL. The CDR3 nucleotides read TGTGCCAGCAGCGTAGGGGCACAGTACACAGATACGCAGTATCTT. The chain is built from TRBV9 and TRBJ2-3; D gene ambiguous. CDR3 length: 15 amino acids. Germline CDR1 and CDR2: SGDLS and YYNGEE. Deletions cut 0 bases from V and 2 bases from J, with 10 bases between.

As regards this clonotype: A read error may explain this, as a much larger clone is one base away. The genes are TRBV6-2 or TRBV6-3 and TRBJ2-3; 9 bases map to TRBD2. The CDR3 totals 13 residues. The germline V gene has CDR1 MNHEY and CDR2 SVGEGT. With 11 bases clipped from V and 5 bases from J, the junction kept 8 bases outside the gene matches. CDR3 bases: TGTGCCGGCTCGGTAGCGGGAGAAGATACGCAGTATTTT. Translated: CAGSVAGEDTQYF.

About this clonotype itself: The junction shows a germline mismatch at one end, possibly a read error. The chain combines TRBV6-2 or TRBV6-3 with TRBJ2-3; possibly TRBD2 for D (6 bases). Germline CDR1 and CDR2: MNHEY and SVGEGT. This CDR3 has 15 residues. CDR3 DNA sequence: TGTGCCAGCAGTTACCCTGCCTCGAGGAGGGATACGCACTATTTT. Its translation is CASSYPASRRDTHYF.